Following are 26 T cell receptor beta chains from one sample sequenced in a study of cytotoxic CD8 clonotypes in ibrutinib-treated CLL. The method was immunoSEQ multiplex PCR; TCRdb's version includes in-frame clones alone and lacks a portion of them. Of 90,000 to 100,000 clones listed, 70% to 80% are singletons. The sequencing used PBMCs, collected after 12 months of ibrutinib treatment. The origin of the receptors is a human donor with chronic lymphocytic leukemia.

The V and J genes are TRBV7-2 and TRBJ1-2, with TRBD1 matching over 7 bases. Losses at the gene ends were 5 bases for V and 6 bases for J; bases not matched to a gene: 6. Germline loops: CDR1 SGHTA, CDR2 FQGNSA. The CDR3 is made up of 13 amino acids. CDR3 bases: TGTGCCAGCAGCCCAGGGGGGAAGGATGGCTACACCTTC. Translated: CASSPGGKDGYTF. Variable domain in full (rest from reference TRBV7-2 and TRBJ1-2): GAGVSQSPSNKVTEKGKDVELRCDPISGHTALYWYRQSLGQGLEFLIYFQGNSAPDKSGLPSDRFSAERTGGSVSTLTIQRTQQEDSAVYLCASSPGGKDGYTFGSGTRLTVV.

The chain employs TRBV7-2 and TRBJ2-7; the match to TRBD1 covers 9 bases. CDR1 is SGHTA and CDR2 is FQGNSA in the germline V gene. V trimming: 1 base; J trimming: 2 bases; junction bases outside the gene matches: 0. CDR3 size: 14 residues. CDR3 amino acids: CASSLDRGPYEQYF. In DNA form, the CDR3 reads TGTGCCAGCAGCTTAGACAGGGGGCCCTACGAGCAGTACTTC. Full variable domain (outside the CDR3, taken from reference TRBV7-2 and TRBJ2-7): GAGVSQSPSNKVTEKGKDVELRCDPISGHTALYWYRQSLGQGLEFLIYFQGNSAPDKSGLPSDRFSAERTGGSVSTLTIQRTQQEDSAVYLCASSLDRGPYEQYFGPGTRLTVT.

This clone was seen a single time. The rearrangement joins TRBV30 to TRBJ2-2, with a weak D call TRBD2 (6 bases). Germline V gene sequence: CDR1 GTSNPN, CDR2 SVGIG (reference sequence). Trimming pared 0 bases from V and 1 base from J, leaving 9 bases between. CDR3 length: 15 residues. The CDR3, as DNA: TGTGCCTGGAGTGTCGGTAGCGGGAACACCGGGGAGCTGTTTTTT. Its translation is CAWSVGSGNTGELFF.

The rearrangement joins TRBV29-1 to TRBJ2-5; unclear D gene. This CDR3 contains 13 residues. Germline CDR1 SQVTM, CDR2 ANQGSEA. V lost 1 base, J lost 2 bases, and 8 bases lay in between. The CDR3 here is CSVEGLRQETQYF. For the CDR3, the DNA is TGCAGCGTTGAAGGCTTAAGGCAAGAGACCCAGTACTTC.

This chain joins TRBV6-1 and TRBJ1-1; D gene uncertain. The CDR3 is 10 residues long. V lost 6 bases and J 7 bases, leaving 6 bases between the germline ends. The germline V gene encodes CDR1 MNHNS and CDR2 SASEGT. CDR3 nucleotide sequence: TGTGCCAGCAGAATCCGTGAAGCTTTCTTT. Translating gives CASRIREAFF.

The CDR3 protein is CAWRDREHLHF. The CDR3 nucleotides are TGTGCCTGGAGGGACAGGGAGCACCTCCACTTT. The rearrangement links TRBV30 to TRBJ1-6, with TRBD1 matching 8 bases. Per the germline V gene, CDR1 is GTSNPN and CDR2 is SVGIG (reference sequence). The CDR3 sequence is 11 residues long. The J segment lost 15 bases and the V segment lost 3 bases, leaving 4 bases of the junction unmatched.

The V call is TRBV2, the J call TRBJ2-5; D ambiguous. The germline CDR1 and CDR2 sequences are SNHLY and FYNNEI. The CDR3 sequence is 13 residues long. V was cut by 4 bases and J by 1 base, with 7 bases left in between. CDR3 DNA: TGTGCCAGCAGTGGGCAGTTCCAAGAGACCCAGTACTTC. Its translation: CASSGQFQETQYF.

The CDR3: CASSLRTGRGANTGELFF. The CDR3 DNA sequence: TGCGCCAGCAGCCTTAGGACAGGGAGGGGCGCAAACACCGGGGAGCTGTTTTTT. The chain couples TRBV4-1 to TRBJ2-2; D is possibly TRBD1 (8 bases). There are 18 residues in the CDR3. Germline lookup yields CDR1 MGHRA and CDR2 YSYEKL. Deletions cut 4 bases from V and 2 bases from J, with 20 bases between.

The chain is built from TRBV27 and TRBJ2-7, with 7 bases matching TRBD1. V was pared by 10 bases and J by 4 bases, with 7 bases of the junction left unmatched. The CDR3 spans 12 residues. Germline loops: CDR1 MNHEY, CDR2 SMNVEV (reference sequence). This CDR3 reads CATWDSPYEQYF. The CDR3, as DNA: TGTGCCACCTGGGACAGCCCGTACGAGCAGTACTTC.

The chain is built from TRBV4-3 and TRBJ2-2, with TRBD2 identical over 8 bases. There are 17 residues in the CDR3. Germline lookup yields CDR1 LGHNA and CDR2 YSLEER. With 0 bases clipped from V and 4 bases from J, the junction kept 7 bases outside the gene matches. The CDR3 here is CASSQDRGLGGTGELFF. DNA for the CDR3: TGCGCCAGCAGCCAAGATCGGGGACTAGGGGGCACCGGGGAGCTGTTTTTT.

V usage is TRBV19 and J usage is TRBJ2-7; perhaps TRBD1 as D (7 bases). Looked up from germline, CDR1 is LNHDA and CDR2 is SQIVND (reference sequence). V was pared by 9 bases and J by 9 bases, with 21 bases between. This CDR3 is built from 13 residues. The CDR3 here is CASSGRGTDAQYF. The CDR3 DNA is TGTGCCAGCTCCGGGAGAGGGACAGATGCGCAGTACTTC. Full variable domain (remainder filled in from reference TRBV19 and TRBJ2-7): DGGITQSPKYLFRKEGQNVTLSCEQNLNHDAMYWYRQDPGQGLRLIYYSQIVNDFQKGDIAEGYSVSREKKESFPLTVTSAQKNPTAFYLCASSGRGTDAQYFGPGTRLTVT.

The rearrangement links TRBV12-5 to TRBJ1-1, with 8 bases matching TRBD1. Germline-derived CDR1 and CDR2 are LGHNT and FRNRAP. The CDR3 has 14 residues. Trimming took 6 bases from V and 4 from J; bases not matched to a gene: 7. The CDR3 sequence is CASGPGGAFTEAFF. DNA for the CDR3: TGTGCTAGTGGCCCAGGGGGCGCGTTCACTGAAGCTTTCTTT. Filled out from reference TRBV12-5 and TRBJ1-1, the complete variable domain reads DARVTQTPRHKVTEMGQEVTMRCQPILGHNTVFWYRQTMMQGLELLAYFRNRAPLDDSGMPKDRFSAEMPDATLATLKIQPSEPRDSAVYFCASGPGGAFTEAFFGQGTRLTVV.

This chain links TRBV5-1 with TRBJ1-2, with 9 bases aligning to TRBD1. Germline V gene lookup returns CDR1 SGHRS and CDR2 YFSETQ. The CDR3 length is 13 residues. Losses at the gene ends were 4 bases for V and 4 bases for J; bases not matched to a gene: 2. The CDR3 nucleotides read TGCGCCAGCAGCCAGGGACAGGGCTATGGCTACACCTTC. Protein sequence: CASSQGQGYGYTF.

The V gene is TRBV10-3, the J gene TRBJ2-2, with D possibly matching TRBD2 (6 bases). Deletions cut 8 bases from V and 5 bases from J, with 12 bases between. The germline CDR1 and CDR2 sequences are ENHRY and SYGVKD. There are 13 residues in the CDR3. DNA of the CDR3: TGTGCCATCCGGGAGTATGGGACCGGGGAGCTGTTTTTT. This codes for CAIREYGTGELFF.

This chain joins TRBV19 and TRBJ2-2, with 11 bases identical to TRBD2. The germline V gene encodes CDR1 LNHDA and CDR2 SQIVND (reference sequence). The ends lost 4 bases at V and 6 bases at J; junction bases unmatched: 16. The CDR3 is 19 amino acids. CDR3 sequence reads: CASSTLAGGPLGPSGELFF. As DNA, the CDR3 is TGTGCCAGTAGTACCTTAGCGGGGGGGCCACTCGGACCGTCCGGGGAGCTGTTTTTT.

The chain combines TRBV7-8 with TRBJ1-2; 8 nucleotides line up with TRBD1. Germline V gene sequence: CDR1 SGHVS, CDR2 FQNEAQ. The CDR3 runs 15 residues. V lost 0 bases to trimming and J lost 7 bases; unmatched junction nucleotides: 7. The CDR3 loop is CASSLAWQGASGYTF. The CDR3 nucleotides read TGTGCCAGCAGCTTAGCGTGGCAGGGGGCATCTGGCTACACCTTC.

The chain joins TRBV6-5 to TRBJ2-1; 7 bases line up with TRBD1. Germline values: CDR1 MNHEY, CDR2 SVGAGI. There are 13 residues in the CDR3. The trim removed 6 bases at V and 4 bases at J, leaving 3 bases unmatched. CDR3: CASRTDRYNEQFF. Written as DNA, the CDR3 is TGTGCCAGCAGGACGGACAGGTACAATGAGCAGTTCTTC.

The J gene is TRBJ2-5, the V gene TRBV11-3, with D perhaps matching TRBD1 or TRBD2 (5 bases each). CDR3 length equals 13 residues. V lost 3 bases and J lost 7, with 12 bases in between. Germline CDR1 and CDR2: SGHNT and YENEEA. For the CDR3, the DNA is TGTGCCAGCAGCTTCCCGGGTGGGGGGACCCAGTACTTC. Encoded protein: CASSFPGGGTQYF.

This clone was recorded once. The CDR3 DNA reads as TGTGCCAGCAGCAATCTAGGAACCGAGAACCTATCTGGAAACACCATATATTTT. The encoded protein is CASSNLGTENLSGNTIYF. This sequence joins TRBV21-1 and TRBJ1-3. TRBV21-1 is a known pseudogene. This CDR3 contains 18 residues.

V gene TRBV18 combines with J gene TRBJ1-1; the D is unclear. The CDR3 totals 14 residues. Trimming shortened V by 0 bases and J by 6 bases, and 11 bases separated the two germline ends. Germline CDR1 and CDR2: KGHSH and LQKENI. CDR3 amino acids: CASSPPGVWAEAFF. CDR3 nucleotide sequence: TGTGCCAGCTCACCACCCGGGGTATGGGCTGAAGCTTTCTTT.

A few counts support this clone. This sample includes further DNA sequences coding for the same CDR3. The CDR3 DNA sequence: TGTGCCAGCAGCTTGGCTCAGGACTATGGCTACACCTTC. Protein sequence: CASSLAQDYGYTF. The chain couples TRBV7-9 to TRBJ1-2; D not resolved. CDR3 length: 13 amino acids. V was trimmed by 3 bases and J by 3 bases, leaving 8 bases between them. Per the germline V gene, CDR1 is SEHNR and CDR2 is FQNEAQ (reference sequence).

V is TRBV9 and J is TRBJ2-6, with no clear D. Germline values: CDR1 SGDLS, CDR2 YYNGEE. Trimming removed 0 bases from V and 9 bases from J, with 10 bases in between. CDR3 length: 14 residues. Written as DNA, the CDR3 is TGTGCCAGCAGCGTAGAACCAAAAGGCAACGTCCTGACTTTC. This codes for CASSVEPKGNVLTF.

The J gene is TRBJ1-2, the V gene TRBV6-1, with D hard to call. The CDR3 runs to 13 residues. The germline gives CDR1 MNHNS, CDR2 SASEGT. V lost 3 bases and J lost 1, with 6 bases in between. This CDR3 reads CASSDRYNYGYTF. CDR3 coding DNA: TGTGCCAGCAGTGACAGGTATAACTATGGCTACACCTTC.

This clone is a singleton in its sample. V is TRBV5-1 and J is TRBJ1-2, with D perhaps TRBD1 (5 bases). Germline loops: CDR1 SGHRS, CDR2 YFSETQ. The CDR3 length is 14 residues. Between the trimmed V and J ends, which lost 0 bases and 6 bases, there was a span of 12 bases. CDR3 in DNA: TGCGCCAGCAGCTTGGCAGGGAGGTCGGATGGCTACACCTTC. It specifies CASSLAGRSDGYTF.

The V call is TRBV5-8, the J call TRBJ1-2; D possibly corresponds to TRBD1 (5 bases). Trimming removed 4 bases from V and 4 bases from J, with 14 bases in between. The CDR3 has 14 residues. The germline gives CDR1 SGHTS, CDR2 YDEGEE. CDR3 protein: CASSDRGGLYGYTF. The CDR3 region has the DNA TGTGCCAGCAGCGACCGGGGCGGACTCTATGGCTACACCTTC.

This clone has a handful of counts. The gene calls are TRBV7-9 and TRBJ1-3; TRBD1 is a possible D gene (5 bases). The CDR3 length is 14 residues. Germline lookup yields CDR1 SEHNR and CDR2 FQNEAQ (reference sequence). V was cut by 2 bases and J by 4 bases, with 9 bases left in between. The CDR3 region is CASSLMGQGNTIYF. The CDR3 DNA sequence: TGTGCCAGCAGCTTAATGGGGCAGGGAAACACCATATATTTT.